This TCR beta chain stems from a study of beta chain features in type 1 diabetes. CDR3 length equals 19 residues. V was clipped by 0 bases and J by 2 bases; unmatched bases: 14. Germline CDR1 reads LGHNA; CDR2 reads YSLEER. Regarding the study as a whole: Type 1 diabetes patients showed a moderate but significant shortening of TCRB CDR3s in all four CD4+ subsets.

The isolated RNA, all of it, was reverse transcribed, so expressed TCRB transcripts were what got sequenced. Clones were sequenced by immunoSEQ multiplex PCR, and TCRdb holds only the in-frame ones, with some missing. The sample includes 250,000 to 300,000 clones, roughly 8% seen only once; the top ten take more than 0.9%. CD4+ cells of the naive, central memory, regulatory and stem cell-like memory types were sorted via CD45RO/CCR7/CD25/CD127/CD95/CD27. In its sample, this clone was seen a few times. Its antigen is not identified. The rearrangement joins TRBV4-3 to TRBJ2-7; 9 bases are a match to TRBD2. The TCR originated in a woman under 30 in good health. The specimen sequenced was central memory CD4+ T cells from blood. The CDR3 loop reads CASSQDYVSGRPNAYEQYF. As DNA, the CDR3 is TGCGCCAGCAGCCAAGATTACGTCAGCGGGAGGCCCAATGCCTACGAGCAGTACTTC.